The 23 T cell receptor beta chains below all came from one sample that was sequenced in a study of graft-versus-host responses after intestinal transplantation. Profiling relied on immunoSEQ multiplex PCR, and the TCRdb table lists in-frame clones only, not all of them. The repertoire holds roughly 8,700 clones, with around a third as singletons. The culture paired 200,000 irradiated violet-dye-labeled stimulators with 200,000 CFSE-labeled responders. Sequencing was performed on alloreactive CD8+ T cells from a mixed lymphocyte reaction culture, taken before intestinal transplant. The subset is: CFSE-low proliferating T cells sorted from approximately six-day pre-transplant mixed lymphocyte reaction (GvH or HvG direction). The source is a human patient who received an intestinal transplant.

There are a few counts of this clone. This sequence joins TRBV19 and TRBJ2-7; 8 positions match TRBD2. This CDR3 region has 15 residues. With 1 base clipped from V and 3 bases from J, the junction kept 5 bases outside the gene matches. Germline CDR1 LNHDA, CDR2 SQIVND (reference sequence). The CDR3 DNA reads TGTGCCAGTAGTATAGCGGGAGGGCCGGGCTACGAGCAGTACTTC. Its protein product is CASSIAGGPGYEQYF.

This clone was recorded once. This chain uses TRBV2 with TRBJ2-1; D is possibly TRBD2 (5 bases). CDR3 length: 11 amino acids. Germline CDR1 is SNHLY and CDR2 is FYNNEI. Trimming removed 4 bases at V and 7 bases at J, with 5 bases between. In DNA form, the CDR3 reads TGTGCCAGCAGTGCGGGGAATGAGCAGTTCTTC. It is translated as CASSAGNEQFF.

The chain has TRBV19 and TRBJ2-1, with D possibly TRBD2 on 6 matching bases. The CDR3 extends over 15 amino acids. V was shortened by 4 bases and J by 2 bases, with 12 bases between the two germline ends. Germline V gene lookup returns CDR1 LNHDA and CDR2 SQIVND (reference sequence). The CDR3 nucleotides are TGTGCCAGTAGTAGGAGTAGCGGACCCTACAATGAGCAGTTCTTC. This gives the protein CASSRSSGPYNEQFF.

The genes are TRBV5-1 and TRBJ2-1, with D possibly being TRBD2 (5 bases). The V gene's germline CDR1 is SGHRS and CDR2 YFSETQ. V was pared by 2 bases and J by 6 bases, with 15 bases between. This CDR3 contains 15 residues. The CDR3 loop reads CASSFGDYNPNEQFF. DNA of the CDR3: TGCGCCAGCAGCTTTGGTGACTATAATCCCAATGAGCAGTTCTTC.

The chain has TRBV5-1 and TRBJ1-2; D is uncertain. In germline, CDR1 is SGHRS, CDR2 YFSETQ. V gave up 0 bases and J gave up 0 bases, with 9 bases separating them. The CDR3 runs 15 residues. The CDR3 DNA reads TGCGCCAGCAGCTTGGCCCCTACCGCTAACTATGGCTACACCTTC. It codes for CASSLAPTANYGYTF.

The CDR3 DNA reads as TGTGCCATCAGTGAGCCGGGTCCTTTTTCAGATACGCAGTATTTT. Protein sequence: CAISEPGPFSDTQYF. The chain carries TRBV10-3 and TRBJ2-3, with D hard to call. CDR3 size: 15 residues. Between the trimmed V and J ends, which lost 2 bases and 4 bases, there was a span of 13 bases. Germline assignment: CDR1 ENHRY and CDR2 SYGVKD.

The V call is TRBV10-3, the J call TRBJ2-7; D uncertain. The V gene lost 3 bases and the J gene lost 1 base, with 10 bases spanning the gap. The CDR3 is 14 residues long. CDR1 is ENHRY, CDR2 SYGVKD, per germline. The CDR3 DNA is TGTGCCATCAGTGAATTGGCCGAATCCTACGAGCAGTACTTC. This encodes CAISELAESYEQYF.

This clone was picked up a small number of times. V is TRBV11-2 and J is TRBJ1-2, with 9 bases aligning to TRBD1. The CDR3 length is 14 residues. V shed 6 bases and J 8 bases; nucleotides not matched to a gene: 10. Germline-derived CDR1 and CDR2 are SGHAT and FQNNGV. CDR3 residues: CASRSTGGAGGYTF. DNA of the CDR3: TGTGCCAGCAGGTCAACAGGGGGCGCCGGGGGCTACACCTTC.

J is TRBJ2-7 and V is TRBV6-5; 11 positions match TRBD2. Trimming removed 6 bases from V and 9 bases from J; junction bases left unmatched: 13. The CDR3 totals 15 residues. From germline, CDR1 is MNHEY and CDR2 SVGAGI. The CDR3 is CASSLGLAAPGGQYF. The CDR3 bases are TGTGCCAGCAGCCTGGGACTAGCGGCCCCCGGGGGGCAGTACTTC.

V usage is TRBV6-1 and J usage is TRBJ1-5, with D possibly being TRBD1 (6 bases). This CDR3 comprises 11 residues. CDR1 MNHNS and CDR2 SASEGT come from the germline V gene. Trimming left V 8 bases short and J 7 bases short, with 9 bases between. The CDR3 region has the DNA TGTGCCAGCGGGGGGGCACAGCCCCAGCATTTT. Protein sequence: CASGGAQPQHF.

By share of the sample, this clone is medium-sized. The chain employs TRBV10-3 and TRBJ1-1; 11 nucleotides match TRBD1. This CDR3 region has 11 residues. V lost 11 bases to trimming and J lost 10 bases; unmatched junction nucleotides: 6. CDR1 ENHRY and CDR2 SYGVKD come from the germline V gene. In DNA form, the CDR3 reads TGTGCCTCCCGGGACAGGGGGGGAGCTTTCTTT. Translated, it gives CASRDRGGAFF.

Within the sample, this clone is medium-sized. The chain couples TRBV19 to TRBJ2-1; 10 bases agree with TRBD2. The V segment lost 5 bases and the J segment 10 bases; nucleotides outside the gene matches: 11. The CDR3 runs 15 residues. Germline V lookup: CDR1 LNHDA, CDR2 SQIVND (reference sequence). CDR3 loop: CASSPLAGAYGEQFF. The CDR3 DNA reads TGTGCCAGTAGTCCCCTAGCGGGAGCTTACGGAGAGCAGTTCTTC.

V and J are TRBV28 and TRBJ2-7; D ambiguous. Germline-derived CDR1 and CDR2 are MDHEN and SYDVKM. The V end was cut by 1 base, the J end by 2 bases, with 15 bases between. CDR3 length: 16 residues. CDR3 coding DNA: TGTGCCAGCAGTTTATCCCCCAGGATAACCGCCTACGAGCAGTACTTC. Its translation: CASSLSPRITAYEQYF. The entire variable domain, with the rest obtained from reference TRBV28 and TRBJ2-7, is as follows: DVKVTQSSRYLVKRTGEKVFLECVQDMDHENMFWYRQDPGLGLRLIYFSYDVKMKEKGDIPEGYSVSREKKERFSLILESASTNQTSMYLCASSLSPRITAYEQYFGPGTRLTVT.

This clone was seen a few times. CDR3 nucleotide sequence: TGTGCCAGTAACTTCGACAGTAGGGAGGTGAACACTGAAGCTTTCTTT. Protein sequence: CASNFDSREVNTEAFF. The genes are TRBV19 and TRBJ1-1, with a tentative D call TRBD1 (5 bases). The germline V and J ends were trimmed by 7 bases and 0 bases, with 18 bases remaining between them. The germline V gene has CDR1 LNHDA and CDR2 SQIVND (reference sequence). The CDR3 is 16 amino acids.

The J gene is TRBJ1-2, the V gene TRBV6-6, with 9 positions matching TRBD1. J lost 7 bases, V lost 2 bases, and 11 bases had no gene match. The CDR3 sequence is 16 residues long. The germline V gene encodes CDR1 MNHNY and CDR2 SVGAGI (reference sequence). The chain's CDR3 is CASSYRQGVYRFGYTF. As DNA, the CDR3 is TGTGCCAGCAGTTACAGACAGGGGGTGTATCGGTTTGGCTACACCTTC.

The chain combines TRBV7-8 with TRBJ1-1, with no clear D. CDR3 length: 16 amino acids. The ends were cut back, 5 bases at V and 3 bases at J, with 19 bases in the middle. CDR1 is SGHVS and CDR2 is FQNEAQ in the germline V gene. In DNA form, the CDR3 reads TGTGCCAGCAGCCCCGGGTCCAAACTCTTGGACACTGAAGCTTTCTTT. The encoded protein is CASSPGSKLLDTEAFF. Full variable domain (remainder filled in from reference TRBV7-8 and TRBJ1-1): GAGVSQSPRYKVAKRGQDVALRCDPISGHVSLFWYQQALGQGPEFLTYFQNEAQLDKSGLPSDRFFAERPEGSVSTLKIQRTQQEDSAVYLCASSPGSKLLDTEAFFGQGTRLTVV.

The rearrangement links TRBV4-2 to TRBJ2-5; 7 nucleotides match TRBD1. Germline CDR1 and CDR2: LGHNA and YNFKEQ. The CDR3 sequence is 15 residues long. Losses at the gene ends were 1 base for V and 5 bases for J; bases not matched to a gene: 7. CDR3 region: CASSQGTGMGETQYF. CDR3 coding DNA: TGTGCCAGCAGCCAAGGGACAGGTATGGGGGAGACCCAGTACTTC.

The chain links TRBV4-3 to TRBJ1-2; D is unclear. Germline CDR1 is LGHNA and CDR2 is YSLEER. The CDR3 loop spans 14 amino acids. V lost 1 base to trimming and J lost 4 bases, with 10 bases between them. The CDR3 reads CASSQGEILYGYTF. Written as DNA, the CDR3 is TGCGCCAGCAGCCAAGGGGAGATCCTCTATGGCTACACCTTC.

The rearrangement joins TRBV10-3 to TRBJ2-1; D might be TRBD1 (6 bases). Trimming cost V 8 bases and J 5 bases, with 22 bases left between them. There are 16 residues in the CDR3. CDR1 is ENHRY, CDR2 SYGVKD, per germline. This CDR3 is CAIAESLGARHNEQFF. CDR3 nucleotides: TGTGCCATCGCTGAGTCCTTGGGGGCGAGGCACAATGAGCAGTTCTTC.

The chain recombines TRBV6-6 with TRBJ1-1; D unresolved. This CDR3 spans 13 amino acids. Trimming removed 2 bases at V and 0 bases at J, with 4 bases between. Germline-derived CDR1 and CDR2 are MNHNY and SVGAGI (reference sequence). The CDR3 DNA reads as TGTGCCAGCAGTTACGAGATGAACACTGAAGCTTTCTTT. This gives the protein CASSYEMNTEAFF.

This clone has only a few counts. The chain links TRBV6-5 to TRBJ2-3, with TRBD1 matching over 7 bases. After removal of 2 bases from V and 0 bases from J, the junction contained 2 bases not matched to a gene. The CDR3 has 15 amino acids. The germline CDR1 and CDR2 sequences are MNHEY and SVGAGI. The CDR3 loop is CASSYGTASTDTQYF. The CDR3 coding sequence is TGTGCCAGCAGTTACGGGACAGCTAGCACAGATACGCAGTATTTT.

V is TRBV7-9 and J is TRBJ2-1; D perhaps matches TRBD2 (5 bases). CDR1 and CDR2 (germline): SEHNR, FQNEAQ (reference sequence). The CDR3 loop spans 14 amino acids. The ends were cut back, 11 bases at V and 4 bases at J, with 18 bases in the middle. CDR3: CAHTAETPYNEQFF. In DNA form, the CDR3 reads TGTGCCCATACAGCGGAGACCCCTTACAATGAGCAGTTCTTC.

In this sample, this clone turned up a few times. The chain recombines TRBV6-1 with TRBJ2-3, with D unclear. The CDR3 extends over 16 amino acids. V lost 2 bases and J 5 bases, leaving 17 bases between the germline ends. From germline, CDR1 is MNHNS and CDR2 SASEGT. CDR3 DNA: TGTGCCAGCAGTGAAAGTCCGGTGCCTGGAGTAGATACGCAGTATTTT. Protein product: CASSESPVPGVDTQYF.